This T cell receptor beta chain was profiled in a study of blood T cell repertoires in COVID-19. Overall study context: COVID-19 samples from acute and convalescent phases originated in the United States, Italy and Spain.

Participants, roughly 18 to 90 years old, spanned about 26 US areas. Cohorts were determined from participant-reported clinical history. The repertoire was sequenced with immunoSEQ multiplex PCR; TCRdb's copy has only in-frame clones and lacks some. Among under 200,000 clones listed, 70% to 85% were seen once. Trimming pared 8 bases from V and 2 bases from J, leaving 15 bases between. In germline, CDR1 is SGHTA, CDR2 FQGNSA. This CDR3 is built from 14 residues. The rearrangement joins TRBV7-2 to TRBJ1-1; D gene ambiguous. This receptor was obtained from a woman aged 60-75 years with acute COVID-19. Input material: PBMCs or T cells enriched from blood (not recorded which). The CDR3 protein is CASHPVQTNTEAFF. The DNA of the CDR3 is TGTGCCAGCCACCCCGTCCAGACTAACACTGAAGCTTTCTTT. Variable domain in full (rest from reference TRBV7-2 and TRBJ1-1): GAGVSQSPSNKVTEKGKDVELRCDPISGHTALYWYRQSLGQGLEFLIYFQGNSAPDKSGLPSDRFSAERTGGSVSTLTIQRTQQEDSAVYLCASHPVQTNTEAFFGQGTRLTVV.